This T cell receptor (beta chain) was sequenced during a study of cytomegalovirus exposure and HLA in healthy donors. CDR1 is SEHNR, CDR2 FQNEAQ, per germline (reference sequence). After removal of 5 bases from V and 3 bases from J, the junction contained 7 bases not matched to a gene. CDR3 size: 16 residues. The table came from immunoSEQ multiplex PCR; TCRdb's copy has only in-frame clones and leaves some out. The sample carries 90,000 or so clones, around 96% recorded once. The clonotype was recovered from a man aged 18 to 35 in good health and CMV-seronegative. V usage is TRBV7-9 and J usage is TRBJ2-5, with 12 bases that match TRBD1. Material for sequencing was PBMCs. The CDR3 spells CASSPRDRGREETQYF. DNA of the CDR3: TGTGCCAGCAGCCCCCGGGACAGGGGGCGTGAAGAGACCCAGTACTTC.